The 17 T cell receptor beta chains listed next were all sequenced from one sample in a study of blood T cell repertoires in COVID-19. The protocol was immunoSEQ multiplex PCR, while the TCRdb copy is restricted to in-frame clones and leaves out a portion. The sample has about 270,000 clones; about 89% are singletons. Sequenced material: peripheral blood. All receptors derive from a man aged 40-49 years who had recovered from COVID-19.

The rearrangement links TRBV7-3 to TRBJ2-3; no definite D call. Deletions cut 2 bases from V and 0 bases from J, with 12 bases between. From germline, CDR1 is SGHTA and CDR2 FQGTGA. The CDR3 has 16 amino acids. This CDR3 reads CASSLRGTTSTDTQYF. The CDR3 bases are TGTGCCAGCAGCTTACGCGGAACGACTAGCACAGATACGCAGTATTTT.

The V gene is TRBV11-2, the J gene TRBJ2-7; 11 bases map to TRBD2. The length of the CDR3 is 17 residues. The trim removed 0 bases at V and 3 bases at J, leaving 7 bases unmatched. Germline V gene lookup returns CDR1 SGHAT and CDR2 FQNNGV. CDR3 protein: CASSLDRGTSGFYEQYF. CDR3 DNA sequence: TGTGCCAGCAGCTTAGATCGGGGGACTAGCGGATTCTACGAGCAGTACTTC.

This rearrangement joins TRBV9 to TRBJ2-5, with 7 bases fitting TRBD1. The V segment lost 3 bases and the J segment 2 bases; nucleotides outside the gene matches: 4. The CDR3 consists of 14 residues. Germline assignment: CDR1 SGDLS and CDR2 YYNGEE. Written as DNA, the CDR3 is TGTGCCAGCAGCGAGAGGGGGCTTCAAGAGACCCAGTACTTC. It codes for CASSERGLQETQYF.

This chain links TRBV3-1 (or the pseudogene TRBV3-2) with TRBJ1-2, with unresolved D. Germline V gene sequence: CDR1 LGHDT, CDR2 YNNKEL (reference sequence). The CDR3 is 14 residues long. V was cut by 2 bases and J by 5 bases, with 12 bases left in between. CDR3 in DNA: TGTGCCAGCAGCCAACCAAAGAGCCCATATGGCTACACCTTC. It translates to CASSQPKSPYGYTF.

The chain links TRBV9 to TRBJ2-7; tentative D call: TRBD2 (5 bases). CDR1 is SGDLS, CDR2 YYNGEE, per germline. The CDR3 length is 14 residues. Trimming cost V 0 bases and J 3 bases, with 10 bases left between them. The CDR3 region is CASSVAPGNYEQYF. DNA of the CDR3: TGTGCCAGCAGCGTAGCGCCGGGAAACTACGAGCAGTACTTC.

This clone was recorded only once. The CDR3 loop is CASRSLAGAGTGELFF. Here the CDR3 DNA reads TGTGCCAGCAGGTCGCTAGCGGGAGCTGGGACCGGGGAGCTGTTTTTT. The chain recombines TRBV2 with TRBJ2-2; 10 bases align to TRBD2. V gave up 6 bases and J gave up 5 bases; unmatched junction bases: 9. This CDR3 has 16 residues. Germline V gene lookup returns CDR1 SNHLY and CDR2 FYNNEI.

The J gene is TRBJ1-2, the V gene TRBV3-1 (or the pseudogene TRBV3-2); D is ambiguous. CDR1 is LGHDT, CDR2 YNNKEL, per germline (reference sequence). Trimming shortened V by 1 base and J by 8 bases, and 8 bases separated the two germline ends. This CDR3 comprises 12 residues. CDR3 loop: CASSQGRRGYTF. In nucleotides, the CDR3 is TGTGCCAGCAGCCAAGGTCGGAGGGGCTACACCTTC.

V and J are TRBV5-1 and TRBJ2-1; no firm D call. The germline V gene encodes CDR1 SGHRS and CDR2 YFSETQ. The CDR3 extends over 11 amino acids. V was shortened by 4 bases and J by 7 bases, with 6 bases between the two germline ends. CDR3 residues: CASSVLNEQFF. In nucleotides, the CDR3 is TGCGCCAGCAGCGTTCTTAATGAGCAGTTCTTC. Full variable domain (outside the CDR3, taken from reference TRBV5-1 and TRBJ2-1): KAGVTQTPRYLIKTRGQQVTLSCSPISGHRSVSWYQQTPGQGLQFLFEYFSETQRNKGNFPGRFSGRQFSNSRSEMNVSTLELGDSALYLCASSVLNEQFFGPGTRLTVL.

The gene calls are TRBV9 and TRBJ2-7; a possible D gene is TRBD2 (6 bases). The germline V and J ends were trimmed by 0 bases and 0 bases, with 7 bases remaining between them. This CDR3 is 14 amino acids long. The germline CDR1 and CDR2 sequences are SGDLS and YYNGEE. The CDR3 protein is CASSVDGGSYEQYF. The CDR3, as DNA: TGTGCCAGCAGCGTAGACGGGGGCTCCTACGAGCAGTACTTC.

This chain joins TRBV9 and TRBJ2-7; D is possibly TRBD1 (6 bases). With 3 bases removed from V and 3 bases from J, the gap between germline ends came to 16 bases. The CDR3 covers 15 residues. Germline V CDR1 and CDR2: SGDLS, YYNGEE. The CDR3 protein is CASSAQGNPDYEQYF. The CDR3, as DNA: TGTGCCAGCAGCGCCCAGGGGAACCCCGACTACGAGCAGTACTTC.

The CDR3 sequence: CASSLGRGTDTQYF. The CDR3 DNA reads as TGTGCCAGCAGCCTGGGGAGGGGCACAGATACGCAGTATTTT. The rearrangement joins TRBV11-3 to TRBJ2-3; 7 positions agree with TRBD2. CDR1 and CDR2 (germline): SGHNT, YENEEA. The CDR3 consists of 14 residues. Germline trimming cut 5 bases from V and 1 base from J; bases unmatched to any gene: 3.

This clone was found a few times. This chain links TRBV5-1 with TRBJ2-3; possible D gene TRBD1, 7 bases. V was shortened by 0 bases and J by 5 bases, with 13 bases between the two germline ends. This CDR3 is built from 15 residues. The germline CDR1 and CDR2 sequences are SGHRS and YFSETQ. As DNA, the CDR3 is TGCGCCAGCAGCTTGGGAGGAGGGGGCATAGATACGCAGTATTTT. It is translated as CASSLGGGGIDTQYF.

J is TRBJ2-7 and V is TRBV9; 10 nucleotides match TRBD1. The CDR3 runs to 15 residues. Germline V gives CDR1 SGDLS, CDR2 YYNGEE. V shed 0 bases and J 3 bases; nucleotides not matched to a gene: 3. This CDR3 reads CASSVAGTGDYEQYF. The CDR3, as DNA: TGTGCCAGCAGCGTAGCCGGGACAGGGGACTACGAGCAGTACTTC.

This clone was seen once. The CDR3 reads CASSLVTSVNEQFF. The CDR3 coding sequence is TGCGCCAGCAGCTTGGTCACTAGTGTCAATGAGCAGTTCTTC. The chain combines TRBV5-1 with TRBJ2-1, with D possibly matching TRBD2 (5 bases). Trimming stripped 0 bases from V and 6 bases from J, with 10 bases between. Germline lookup yields CDR1 SGHRS and CDR2 YFSETQ. The CDR3 spans 14 residues. Looking up the rest from reference TRBV5-1 and TRBJ2-1 gives the full variable domain: KAGVTQTPRYLIKTRGQQVTLSCSPISGHRSVSWYQQTPGQGLQFLFEYFSETQRNKGNFPGRFSGRQFSNSRSEMNVSTLELGDSALYLCASSLVTSVNEQFFGPGTRLTVL.

The rearrangement uses TRBV27 and TRBJ2-7; perhaps TRBD2 as D (5 bases). This CDR3 has 13 amino acids. Germline loops: CDR1 MNHEY, CDR2 SMNVEV (reference sequence). Trimming took 3 bases from V and 0 from J, leaving 6 bases between them. CDR3 protein: CASSFRGSYEQYF. CDR3 DNA sequence: TGTGCCAGCAGTTTTCGGGGCTCCTACGAGCAGTACTTC.

The chain combines TRBV5-1 with TRBJ2-2; the D gene is possibly TRBD1 (6 bases). The CDR3 extends over 15 amino acids. Looked up from germline, CDR1 is SGHRS and CDR2 is YFSETQ. Trimming left V 3 bases short and J 5 bases short, with 14 bases between. The CDR3: CASSSTTQGTGELFF. The CDR3 DNA reads TGCGCCAGCAGCTCGACCACTCAGGGGACCGGGGAGCTGTTTTTT. Full variable domain (rest looked up from reference TRBV5-1 and TRBJ2-2): KAGVTQTPRYLIKTRGQQVTLSCSPISGHRSVSWYQQTPGQGLQFLFEYFSETQRNKGNFPGRFSGRQFSNSRSEMNVSTLELGDSALYLCASSSTTQGTGELFFGEGSRLTVL.

In its sample, this clone was seen a few times. CDR3 sequence (DNA): TGTGCCAGCAGCATTAACGGGGGTGAGCAGTTCTTC. This encodes CASSINGGEQFF. J is TRBJ2-1 and V is TRBV3-1 (or the pseudogene TRBV3-2); D possibly corresponds to TRBD2 (6 bases). Trimming cost V 5 bases and J 9 bases, with 11 bases left between them. Germline loops: CDR1 LGHDT, CDR2 YNNKEL (reference sequence). This CDR3 is built from 12 residues.